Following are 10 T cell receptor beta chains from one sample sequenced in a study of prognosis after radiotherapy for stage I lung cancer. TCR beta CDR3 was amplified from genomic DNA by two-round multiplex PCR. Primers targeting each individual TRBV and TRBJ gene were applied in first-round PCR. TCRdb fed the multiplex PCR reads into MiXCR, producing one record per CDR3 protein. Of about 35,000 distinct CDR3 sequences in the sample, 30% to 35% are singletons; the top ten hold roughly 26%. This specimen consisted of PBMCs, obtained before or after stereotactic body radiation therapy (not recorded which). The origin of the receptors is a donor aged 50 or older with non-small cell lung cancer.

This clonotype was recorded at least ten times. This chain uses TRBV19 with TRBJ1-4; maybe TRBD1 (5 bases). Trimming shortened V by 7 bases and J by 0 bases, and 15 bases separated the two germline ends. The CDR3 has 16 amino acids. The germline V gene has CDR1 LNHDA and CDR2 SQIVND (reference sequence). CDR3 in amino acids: CASTHGAFATNEKLFF. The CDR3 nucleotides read TGTGCCAGTACCCACGGGGCGTTTGCAACTAATGAAAAACTGTTTTTT.

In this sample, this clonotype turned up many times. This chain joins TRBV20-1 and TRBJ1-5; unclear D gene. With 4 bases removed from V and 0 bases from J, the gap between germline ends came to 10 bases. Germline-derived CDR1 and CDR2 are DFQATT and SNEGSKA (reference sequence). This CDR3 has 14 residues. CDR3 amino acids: CSAMTGDSNQPQHF. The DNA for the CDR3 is TGCAGTGCTATGACGGGTGATAGCAATCAGCCCCAGCATTTT.

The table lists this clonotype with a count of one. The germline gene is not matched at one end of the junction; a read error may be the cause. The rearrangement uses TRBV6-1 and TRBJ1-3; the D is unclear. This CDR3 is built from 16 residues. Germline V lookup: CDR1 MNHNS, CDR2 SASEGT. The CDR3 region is CARSEFSRNSGNTIYF. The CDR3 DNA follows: TGTGCCAGAAGTGAGTTTTCCAGGAACTCTGGAAACACCATATATTTT.

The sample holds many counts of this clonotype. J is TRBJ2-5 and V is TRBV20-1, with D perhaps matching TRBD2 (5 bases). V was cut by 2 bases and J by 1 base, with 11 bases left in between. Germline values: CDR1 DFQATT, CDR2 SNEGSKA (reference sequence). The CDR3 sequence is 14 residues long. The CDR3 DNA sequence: TGCAGTGCTAGACGTCCCGGACTCCAAGAGACCCAGTACTTC. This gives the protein CSARRPGLQETQYF.

This CDR3 is CASSYSFTTADTQYF. CDR3 DNA sequence: TGTGCCAGCAGTTACTCGTTTACGACGGCTGATACGCAGTATTTT. The chain employs TRBV6-5 and TRBJ2-3; D unresolved. The V end lost 0 bases, the J end lost 6 bases, and 13 bases lay between the germline ends. Germline V lookup: CDR1 MNHEY, CDR2 SVGAGI. The CDR3 loop spans 15 amino acids.

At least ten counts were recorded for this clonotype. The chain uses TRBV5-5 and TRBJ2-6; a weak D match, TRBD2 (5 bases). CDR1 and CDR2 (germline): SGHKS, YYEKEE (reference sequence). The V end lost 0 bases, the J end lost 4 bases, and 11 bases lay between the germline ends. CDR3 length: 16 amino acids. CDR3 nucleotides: TGTGCCAGCAGCTTGGCTACAGCGGCCGGGGCCAACGTCCTGACTTTC. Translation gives CASSLATAAGANVLTF.

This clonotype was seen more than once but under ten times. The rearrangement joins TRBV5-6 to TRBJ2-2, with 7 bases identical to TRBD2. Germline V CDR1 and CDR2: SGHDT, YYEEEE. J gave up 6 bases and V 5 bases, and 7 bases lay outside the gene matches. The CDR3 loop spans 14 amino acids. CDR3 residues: CASRILATAGELFF. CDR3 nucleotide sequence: TGTGCCAGCAGAATACTAGCGACGGCCGGGGAGCTGTTTTTT.

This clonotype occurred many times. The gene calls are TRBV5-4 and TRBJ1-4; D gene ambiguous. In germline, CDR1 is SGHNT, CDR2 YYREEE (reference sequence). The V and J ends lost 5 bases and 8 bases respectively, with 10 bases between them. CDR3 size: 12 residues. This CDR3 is CASSLEEEKLFF. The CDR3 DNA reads TGTGCCAGCAGTCTGGAGGAGGAAAAACTGTTTTTT.

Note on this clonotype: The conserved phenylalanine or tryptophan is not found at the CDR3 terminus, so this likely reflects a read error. CDR3 in amino acids: CIARDQGTDTQYS. The CDR3 nucleotides are TGCATTGCTAGAGATCAAGGCACAGATACGCAGTATTCT. The chain uses TRBV20-1 and TRBJ2-3; D is unresolved. The CDR3 loop spans 13 amino acids. The V gene's germline CDR1 is DFQATT and CDR2 SNEGSKA (reference sequence).

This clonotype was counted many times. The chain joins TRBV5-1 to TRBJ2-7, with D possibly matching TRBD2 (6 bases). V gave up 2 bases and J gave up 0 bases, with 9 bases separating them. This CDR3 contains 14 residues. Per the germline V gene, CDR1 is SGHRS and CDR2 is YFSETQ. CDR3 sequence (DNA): TGCGCCAGCAGCTTCTCCGGGGGCTCCTACGAGCAGTACTTC. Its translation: CASSFSGGSYEQYF.